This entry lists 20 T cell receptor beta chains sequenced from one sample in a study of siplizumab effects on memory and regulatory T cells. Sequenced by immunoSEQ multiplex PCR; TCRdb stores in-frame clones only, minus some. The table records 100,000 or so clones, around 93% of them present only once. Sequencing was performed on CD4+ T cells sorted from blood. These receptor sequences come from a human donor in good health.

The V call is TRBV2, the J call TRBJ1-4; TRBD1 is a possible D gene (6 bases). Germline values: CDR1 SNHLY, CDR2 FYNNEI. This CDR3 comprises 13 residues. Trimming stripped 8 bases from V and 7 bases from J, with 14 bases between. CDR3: CASFLGAGEKLFF. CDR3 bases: TGTGCCAGCTTTTTGGGGGCGGGTGAAAAACTGTTTTTT.

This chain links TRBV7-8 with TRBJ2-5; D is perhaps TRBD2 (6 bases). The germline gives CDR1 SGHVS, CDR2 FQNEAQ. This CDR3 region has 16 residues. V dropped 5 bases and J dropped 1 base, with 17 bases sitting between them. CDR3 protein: CASSPLFGGIQETQYF. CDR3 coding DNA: TGTGCCAGCAGCCCCCTTTTCGGGGGAATCCAAGAGACCCAGTACTTC. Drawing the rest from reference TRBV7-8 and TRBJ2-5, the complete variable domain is GAGVSQSPRYKVAKRGQDVALRCDPISGHVSLFWYQQALGQGPEFLTYFQNEAQLDKSGLPSDRFFAERPEGSVSTLKIQRTQQEDSAVYLCASSPLFGGIQETQYFGPGTRLLVL.

The CDR3 DNA sequence: TGTGCCAGTAGTATTCCCCAGCCCACATATGGCTACACCTTC. Translated: CASSIPQPTYGYTF. The chain recombines TRBV19 with TRBJ1-2; no clear D. The CDR3 loop spans 14 amino acids. In germline, CDR1 is LNHDA, CDR2 SQIVND (reference sequence). With 3 bases removed from V and 5 bases from J, the gap between germline ends came to 13 bases.

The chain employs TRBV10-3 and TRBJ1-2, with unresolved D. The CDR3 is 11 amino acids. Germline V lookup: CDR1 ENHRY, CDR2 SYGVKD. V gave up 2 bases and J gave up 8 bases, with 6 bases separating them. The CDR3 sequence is CAISERGGYTF. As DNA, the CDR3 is TGTGCCATCAGTGAGCGGGGAGGCTACACCTTC.

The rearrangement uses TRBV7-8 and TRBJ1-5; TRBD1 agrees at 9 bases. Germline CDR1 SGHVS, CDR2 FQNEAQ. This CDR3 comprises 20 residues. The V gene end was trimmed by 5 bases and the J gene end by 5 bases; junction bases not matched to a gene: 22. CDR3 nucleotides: TGTGCCAGCAGCGTTAGCGGGGGACAGGGTTCTTTGGGGGGCCATCAGCCCCAGCATTTT. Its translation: CASSVSGGQGSLGGHQPQHF.

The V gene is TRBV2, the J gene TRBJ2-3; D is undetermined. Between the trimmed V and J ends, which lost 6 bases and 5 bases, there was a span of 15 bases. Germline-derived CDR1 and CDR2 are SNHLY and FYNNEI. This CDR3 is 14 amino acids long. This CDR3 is CASRIAKIGDTQYF. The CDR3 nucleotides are TGTGCCAGCAGGATTGCCAAAATCGGAGATACGCAGTATTTT. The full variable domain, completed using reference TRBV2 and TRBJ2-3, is EPEVTQTPSHQVTQMGQEVILRCVPISNHLYFYWYRQILGQKVEFLVSFYNNEISEKSEIFDDQFSVERPDGSNFTLKIRSTKLEDSAMYFCASRIAKIGDTQYFGPGTRLTVL.

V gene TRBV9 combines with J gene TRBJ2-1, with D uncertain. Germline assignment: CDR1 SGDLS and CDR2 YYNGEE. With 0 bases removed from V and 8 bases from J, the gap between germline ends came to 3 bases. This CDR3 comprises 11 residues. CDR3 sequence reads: CASSVGHEQFF. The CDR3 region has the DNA TGTGCCAGCAGCGTAGGACATGAGCAGTTCTTC. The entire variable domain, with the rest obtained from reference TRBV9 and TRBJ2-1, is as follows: DSGVTQTPKHLITATGQRVTLRCSPRSGDLSVYWYQQSLDQGLQFLIQYYNGEERAKGNILERFSAQQFPDLHSELNLSSLELGDSALYFCASSVGHEQFFGPGTRLTVL.

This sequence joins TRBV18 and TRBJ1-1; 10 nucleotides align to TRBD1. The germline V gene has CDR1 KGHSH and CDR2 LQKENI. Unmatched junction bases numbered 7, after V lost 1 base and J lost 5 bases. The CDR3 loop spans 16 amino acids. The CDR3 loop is CASSPLGGQGGTEAFF. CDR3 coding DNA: TGTGCCAGCTCACCACTAGGCGGACAGGGGGGAACTGAAGCTTTCTTT.

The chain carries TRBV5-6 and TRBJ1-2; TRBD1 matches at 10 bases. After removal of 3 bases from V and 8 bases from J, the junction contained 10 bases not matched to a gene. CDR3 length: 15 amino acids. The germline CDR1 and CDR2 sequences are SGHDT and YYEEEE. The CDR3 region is CASSSVVTGGEGYTF. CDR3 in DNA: TGTGCCAGCAGCTCGGTGGTGACAGGGGGCGAGGGCTACACCTTC. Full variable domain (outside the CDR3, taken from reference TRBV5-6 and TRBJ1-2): DAGVTQSPTHLIKTRGQQVTLRCSPKSGHDTVSWYQQALGQGPQFIFQYYEEEERQRGNFPDRFSGHQFPNYSSELNVNALLLGDSALYLCASSSVVTGGEGYTFGSGTRLTVV.

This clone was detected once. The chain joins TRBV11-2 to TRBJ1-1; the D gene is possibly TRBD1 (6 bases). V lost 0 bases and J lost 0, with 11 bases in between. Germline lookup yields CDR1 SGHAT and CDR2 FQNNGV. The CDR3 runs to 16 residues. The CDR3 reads CASSLEWGQMNTEAFF. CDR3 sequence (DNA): TGTGCCAGCAGCTTAGAATGGGGACAAATGAACACTGAAGCTTTCTTT. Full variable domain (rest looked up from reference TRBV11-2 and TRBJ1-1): EAGVAQSPRYKIIEKRQSVAFWCNPISGHATLYWYQQILGQGPKLLIQFQNNGVVDDSQLPKDRFSAERLKGVDSTLKIQPAKLEDSAVYLCASSLEWGQMNTEAFFGQGTRLTVV.

The CDR3 nucleotides read TGTGCCAGCACCTTCAGCGGGGGGGCCAGGAATGAGCAGTTCTTC. Residues: CASTFSGGARNEQFF. The chain employs TRBV9 and TRBJ2-1, with 10 nucleotides matching TRBD2. V dropped 6 bases and J dropped 7; count of bases not matched to a gene: 10. CDR3 length equals 15 residues. Germline values: CDR1 SGDLS, CDR2 YYNGEE.

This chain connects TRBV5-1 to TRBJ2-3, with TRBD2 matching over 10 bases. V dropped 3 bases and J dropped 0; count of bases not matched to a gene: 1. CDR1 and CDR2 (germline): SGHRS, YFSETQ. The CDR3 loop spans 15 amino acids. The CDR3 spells CASSSGLASTDTQYF. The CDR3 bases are TGCGCCAGCAGCTCGGGACTAGCGAGCACAGATACGCAGTATTTT.

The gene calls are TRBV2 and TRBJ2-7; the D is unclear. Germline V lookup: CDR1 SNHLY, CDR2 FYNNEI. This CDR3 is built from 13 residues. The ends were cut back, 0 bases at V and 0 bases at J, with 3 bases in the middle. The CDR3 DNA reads TGTGCCAGCAGTGAAGCCAGCTCCTACGAGCAGTACTTC. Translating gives CASSEASSYEQYF. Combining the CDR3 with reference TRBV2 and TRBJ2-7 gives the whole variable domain EPEVTQTPSHQVTQMGQEVILRCVPISNHLYFYWYRQILGQKVEFLVSFYNNEISEKSEIFDDQFSVERPDGSNFTLKIRSTKLEDSAMYFCASSEASSYEQYFGPGTRLTVT.

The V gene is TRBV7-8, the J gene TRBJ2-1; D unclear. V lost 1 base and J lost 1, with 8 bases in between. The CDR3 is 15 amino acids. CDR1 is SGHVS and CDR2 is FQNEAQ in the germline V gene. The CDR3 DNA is TGTGCCAGCAGCTTAGTCCTACGATCCTACAATGAGCAGTTCTTC. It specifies CASSLVLRSYNEQFF.

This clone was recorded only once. The CDR3 nucleotides read TGTGCCAGCAGCTCGGAGGTCAACTATGGCTACACCTTC. This translates into CASSSEVNYGYTF. The chain carries TRBV5-4 and TRBJ1-2; D is uncertain. The V end lost 3 bases, the J end lost 2 bases, and 8 bases lay between the germline ends. The CDR3 extends over 13 amino acids. Germline V lookup: CDR1 SGHNT, CDR2 YYREEE (reference sequence).

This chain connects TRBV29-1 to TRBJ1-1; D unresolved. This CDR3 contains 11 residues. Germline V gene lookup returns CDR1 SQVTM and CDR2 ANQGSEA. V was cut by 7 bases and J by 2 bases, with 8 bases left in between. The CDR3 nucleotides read TGCAGCGCCGGAGATAACACTGAAGCTTTCTTT. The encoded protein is CSAGDNTEAFF.

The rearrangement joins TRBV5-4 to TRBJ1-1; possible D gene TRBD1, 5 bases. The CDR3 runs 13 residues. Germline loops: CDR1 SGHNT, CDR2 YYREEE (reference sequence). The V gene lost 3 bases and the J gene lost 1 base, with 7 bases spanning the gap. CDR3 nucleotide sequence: TGTGCCAGCAGCTCAGGGAGGAACACTGAAGCTTTCTTT. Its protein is CASSSGRNTEAFF.

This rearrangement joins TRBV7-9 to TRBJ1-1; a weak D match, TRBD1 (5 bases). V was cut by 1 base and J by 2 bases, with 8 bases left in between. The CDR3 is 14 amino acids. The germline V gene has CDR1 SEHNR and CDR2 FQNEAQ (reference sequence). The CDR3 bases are TGTGCCAGCAGCTTAGGGACAACTAACACTGAAGCTTTCTTT. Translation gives CASSLGTTNTEAFF.

CDR3 sequence reads: CASSYDLTEAFF. DNA for the CDR3: TGCGCCAGCAGCTACGACTTGACTGAAGCTTTCTTT. V gene TRBV5-1 combines with J gene TRBJ1-1; D not resolved. The V and J ends lost 3 bases and 5 bases respectively, with 8 bases between them. Germline values: CDR1 SGHRS, CDR2 YFSETQ. CDR3 size: 12 residues.

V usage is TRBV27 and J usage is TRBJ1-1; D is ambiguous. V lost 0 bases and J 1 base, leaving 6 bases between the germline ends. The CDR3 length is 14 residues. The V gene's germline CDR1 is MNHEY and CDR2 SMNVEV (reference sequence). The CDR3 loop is CASSLSNRNTEAFF. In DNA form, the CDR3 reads TGTGCCAGCAGTTTATCGAATAGGAACACTGAAGCTTTCTTT.